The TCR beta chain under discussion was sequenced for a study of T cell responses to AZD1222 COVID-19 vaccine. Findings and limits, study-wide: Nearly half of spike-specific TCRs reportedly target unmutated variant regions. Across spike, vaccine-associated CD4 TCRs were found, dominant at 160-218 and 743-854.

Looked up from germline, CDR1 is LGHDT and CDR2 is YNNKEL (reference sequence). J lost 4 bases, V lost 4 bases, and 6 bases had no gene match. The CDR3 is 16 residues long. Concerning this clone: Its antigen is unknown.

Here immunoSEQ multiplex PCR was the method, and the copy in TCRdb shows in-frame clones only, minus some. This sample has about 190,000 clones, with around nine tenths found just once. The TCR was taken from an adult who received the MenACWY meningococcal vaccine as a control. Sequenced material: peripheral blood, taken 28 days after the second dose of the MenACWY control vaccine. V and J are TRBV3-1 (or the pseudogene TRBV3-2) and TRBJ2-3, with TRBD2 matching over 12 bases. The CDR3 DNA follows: TGTGCCAGCAGCCTGCAACTAGCGGGAGGAGCAGATACGCAGTATTTT. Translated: CASSLQLAGGADTQYF.